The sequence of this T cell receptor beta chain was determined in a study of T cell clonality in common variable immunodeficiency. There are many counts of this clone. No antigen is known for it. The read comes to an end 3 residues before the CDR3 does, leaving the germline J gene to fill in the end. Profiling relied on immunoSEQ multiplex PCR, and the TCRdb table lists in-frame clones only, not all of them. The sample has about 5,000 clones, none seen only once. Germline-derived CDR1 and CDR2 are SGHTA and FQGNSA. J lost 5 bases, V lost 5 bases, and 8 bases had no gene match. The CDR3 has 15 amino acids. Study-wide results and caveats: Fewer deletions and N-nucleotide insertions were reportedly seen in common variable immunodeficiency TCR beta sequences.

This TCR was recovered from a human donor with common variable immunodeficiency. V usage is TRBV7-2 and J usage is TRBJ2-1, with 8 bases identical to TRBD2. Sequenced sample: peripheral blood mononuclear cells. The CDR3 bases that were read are TGTGCCAGCAGCCAAACTAGCGGTCCCCACAATGAG. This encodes CASSQTSGPHNE. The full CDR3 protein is CASSQTSGPHNEQFF.